Listed below are T cell receptor beta chains from one sample, sequenced in a study of T cells in Graves' hyperthyroidism and ophthalmopathy. MiXCR, run by TCRdb on the multiplex PCR reads, gives a single entry per CDR3 protein. Of about 500,000 distinct CDR3 sequences in the sample, under 20% are singletons; the top ten hold roughly 15%. What was sequenced was blood. The receptors were sampled from a woman younger than 30 with Graves' ophthalmopathy. Both conserved end residues are part of each CDR3. Fields, in order: clone size, J gene, D gene, V gene, CDR3 protein, CDR3 DNA. A D gene is named only where the DNA matches it firmly. Clone size appears in some rows only: once, few, many, or a class for an expanded clone.

>many|TRBJ1-1|TRBD1|TRBV20-1
CSARGQGGGHTEAFF
TGCAGTGCTAGAGGTCAGGGAGGGGGCCACACTGAAGCTTTCTTT
>.|TRBJ2-7|TRBD1|TRBV6-1
CASRHTGGQNSYEQYF
TGTGCCAGCAGACACACAGGGGGGCAAAATTCCTACGAGCAGTACTTC
>few|TRBJ2-7|.|TRBV18
CASSPLKLHRYEQYF
TGTGCCAGCTCACCGCTAAAACTGCACCGCTACGAGCAGTACTTC
>few|TRBJ1-1|.|TRBV19
CASSTITPSIMNTEAFF
TGTGCCAGTAGTACCATAACACCCTCAATCATGAACACTGAAGCTTTCTTT
>.|TRBJ2-7|TRBD2|TRBV28
CASSFWGTSGPEQYF
TGTGCCAGCAGTTTCTGGGGGACTAGCGGGCCCGAGCAGTACTTC
>many|TRBJ2-5|TRBD1|TRBV20-1
CSARDRGRETQYF
TGCAGTGCTAGAGATAGGGGGCGTGAGACCCAGTACTTC
>few|TRBJ2-7|TRBD1|TRBV27
CASRAVGTGLTYEQYF
TGTGCCAGCAGGGCTGTAGGGACAGGGCTTACCTACGAGCAGTACTTC
>many|TRBJ1-2|TRBD1|TRBV28
CASSSNQGGLGGYTF
TGTGCCAGCAGTTCAAATCAGGGGGGACTGGGGGGCTACACCTTC
>few|TRBJ2-7|TRBD2|TRBV20-1
CSAREVGGRGYEQYF
TGCAGTGCTAGAGAGGTGGGAGGGCGGGGGTACGAGCAGTACTTC
>.|TRBJ1-2|TRBD1|TRBV29-1
CSVEEWDRPNYGYTF
TGCAGCGTTGAAGAATGGGACAGGCCCAACTATGGCTACACCTTC
>many|TRBJ2-1|TRBD2|TRBV7-2
CASSLRTSEQYNEQFF
TGTGCCAGCAGCTTAAGGACTAGCGAGCAATACAATGAGCAGTTCTTC
>many|TRBJ1-3|TRBD1|TRBV11-2
CASSLVGTAGNTIYF
TGTGCCAGCAGCTTAGTCGGGACAGCCGGAAACACCATATATTTT
>many|TRBJ1-5|.|TRBV30
CAWSVISPLGSNQPQHF
TGTGCCTGGAGTGTAATCAGCCCCCTGGGAAGCAATCAGCCCCAGCATTTT
>few|TRBJ1-5|.|TRBV28
CASRPFTGGSPLTNQPQHF
TGTGCCAGCAGGCCTTTTACGGGCGGGTCTCCCCTTACAAATCAGCCCCAGCATTTT
>.|TRBJ2-7|TRBD2|TRBV6-2/TRBV6-3
CASSRLAGASYEQYF
TGTGCCAGCAGTCGACTAGCGGGGGCCTCCTACGAGCAGTACTTC
>.|TRBJ1-1|.|TRBV18
CASSTKLGGKNTEAFF
TGTGCCAGCTCAACCAAACTAGGGGGGAAGAACACTGAAGCTTTCTTT
>many|TRBJ2-3|.|TRBV5-6
CASSLKRPYPTDTQYF
TGTGCCAGCAGCTTGAAGCGGCCCTATCCCACAGATACGCAGTATTTT
>many|TRBJ2-1|.|TRBV5-5
CASSFSRAGNEQFF
TGTGCCAGCAGCTTTTCTAGGGCAGGGAATGAGCAGTTCTTC
>many|TRBJ2-1|TRBD2|TRBV7-9
CASSLERLAGEGEQFF
TGTGCCAGCAGCTTAGAACGTCTAGCGGGGGAGGGTGAGCAGTTCTTC
>.|TRBJ2-1|.|TRBV9
CASSPYHGGGAYNEQFF
TGTGCCAGCAGCCCCTACCATGGCGGCGGGGCGTACAATGAGCAGTTCTTC
>.|TRBJ2-2|.|TRBV19
CASRLSGRTNTGELFF
TGTGCCAGTAGGCTCTCGGGACGGACGAACACCGGGGAGCTGTTTTTT
>.|TRBJ2-5|TRBD1|TRBV19
CASSYRGTGDQETQYF
TGTGCCAGTAGCTACCGCGGGACAGGGGACCAAGAGACCCAGTACTTC
>few|TRBJ2-3|.|TRBV7-9
CASSPPGGFSTDTQYF
TGTGCCAGCAGCCCCCCCGGCGGATTTAGCACAGATACGCAGTATTTT
>many|TRBJ2-1|.|TRBV28
CASTTTARYINEQFF
TGTGCCAGCACCACGACAGCCCGGTACATCAATGAGCAGTTCTTC
>few|TRBJ1-4|.|TRBV12-3/TRBV12-4
CASTFSAEGEKLFF
TGTGCCAGCACCTTCTCAGCAGAGGGCGAAAAACTGTTTTTT
>many|TRBJ1-1|.|TRBV30
CAWRLYTEAFF
TGTGCCTGGAGGTTATACACTGAAGCTTTCTTT
>.|TRBJ2-3|TRBD1|TRBV28
CASSPPTGGRTDTQYF
TGTGCCAGCAGTCCCCCGACAGGGGGCCGGACAGATACGCAGTATTTT
>many|TRBJ1-2|TRBD1|TRBV4-2
CASSLNRAPGGSGYTF
TGTGCCAGCAGCCTTAACCGGGCACCAGGGGGCTCTGGCTACACCTTC
>many|TRBJ2-1|.|TRBV18
CASSPPGGGGPYNEQFF
TGTGCCAGCTCACCCCCCGGGGGCGGGGGACCCTACAATGAGCAGTTCTTC
>few|TRBJ2-5|TRBD1|TRBV20-1
CSARSMGTGETQYF
TGCAGTGCTAGATCGATGGGGACAGGGGAGACCCAGTACTTC
>few|TRBJ2-1|.|TRBV24-1
CATSAIDEQFF
TGTGCCACCAGTGCCATTGATGAGCAGTTCTTC
>.|TRBJ2-3|.|TRBV30
CAFTGAPAADTQYF
TGTGCCTTCACGGGGGCTCCCGCAGCAGATACGCAGTATTTT
>many|TRBJ1-2|.|TRBV28
CASSYERDHYGYTF
TGTGCCAGCAGTTACGAACGGGACCACTATGGCTACACCTTC
>few|TRBJ2-7|TRBD2|TRBV28
CASRPSGFLSYEQYF
TGTGCCAGCAGGCCTAGCGGGTTTCTTTCCTACGAGCAGTACTTC
>many|TRBJ1-5|TRBD1|TRBV2
CASRDRGNSNQPQHF
TGTGCCAGCAGGGACAGGGGCAATAGCAATCAGCCCCAGCATTTT
>few|TRBJ1-3|.|TRBV4-1
CASSQDGTGNTIYF
TGCGCCAGCAGCCAAGATGGGACAGGAAACACCATATATTTT
>.|TRBJ1-1|.|TRBV20-1
CSAREWEISRGTEAFF
TGCAGTGCTAGAGAGTGGGAGATCTCCCGGGGCACTGAAGCTTTCTTT
>many|TRBJ2-1|TRBD2|TRBV2
CASRALAGGEQFF
TGTGCCAGCAGGGCACTAGCGGGAGGCGAGCAGTTCTTC
>few|TRBJ1-6|TRBD1|TRBV19
CASSNYRGSNSPLHF
TGTGCCAGTAGTAACTACAGGGGAAGTAATTCACCCCTCCACTTT
>.|TRBJ1-5|TRBD1|TRBV28
CASSTGTGRNQPQHF
TGTGCCAGCAGTACCGGGACAGGGAGAAATCAGCCCCAGCATTTT
>many|TRBJ1-1|.|TRBV20-1
CSATVWGGHTEAFF
TGCAGTGCCACCGTTTGGGGGGGACACACTGAAGCTTTCTTT
>many|TRBJ2-7|.|TRBV6-2/TRBV6-3
CATSAGFYEQYF
TGTGCCACCTCGGCGGGGTTTTACGAGCAGTACTTC
>many|TRBJ2-7|.|TRBV11-2
CASSLEGPAYEQYF
TGTGCCAGCAGCTTAGAGGGACCCGCCTACGAGCAGTACTTC
>few|TRBJ1-1|.|TRBV6-1
CASSVRGGTEAFF
TGTGCCAGCAGTGTTAGGGGAGGCACTGAAGCTTTCTTT
>.|TRBJ1-2|TRBD1|TRBV20-1
CSARDSLFPCTF
TGCAGTGCTCGGGACAGTCTCTTCCCGTGCACCTTC
>few|TRBJ1-5|.|TRBV20-1
CSVLQGLGNQPQHF
TGCAGTGTTTTACAGGGCCTAGGCAATCAGCCCCAGCATTTT
>many|TRBJ1-2|.|TRBV7-2
CASSLSPGMGYGYTF
TGTGCCAGCAGCTTATCACCGGGAATGGGCTATGGCTACACCTTC
>many|TRBJ2-5|.|TRBV20-1
CSASPFLRGETQYF
TGCAGTGCTAGCCCATTTCTCAGGGGTGAGACCCAGTACTTC
>.|TRBJ2-1|.|TRBV5-8
CASSKSYNEQFF
TGTGCCAGCAGCAAAAGTTACAATGAGCAGTTCTTC